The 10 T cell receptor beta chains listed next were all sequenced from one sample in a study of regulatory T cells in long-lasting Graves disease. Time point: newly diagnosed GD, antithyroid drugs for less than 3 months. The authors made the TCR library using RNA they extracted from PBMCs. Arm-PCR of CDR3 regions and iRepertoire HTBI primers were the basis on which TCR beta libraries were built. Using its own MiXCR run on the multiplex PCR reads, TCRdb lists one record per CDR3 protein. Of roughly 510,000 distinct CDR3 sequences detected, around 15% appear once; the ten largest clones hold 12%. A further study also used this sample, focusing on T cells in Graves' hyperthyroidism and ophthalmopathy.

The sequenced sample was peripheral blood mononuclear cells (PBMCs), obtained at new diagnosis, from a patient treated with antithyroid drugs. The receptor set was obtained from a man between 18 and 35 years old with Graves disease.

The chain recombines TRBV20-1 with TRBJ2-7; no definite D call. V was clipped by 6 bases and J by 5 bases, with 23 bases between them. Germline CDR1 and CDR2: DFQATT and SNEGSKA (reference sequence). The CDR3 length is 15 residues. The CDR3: CSAAIMGPTSDEQYF. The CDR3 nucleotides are TGCAGTGCCGCAATCATGGGCCCTACTTCGGACGAGCAGTACTTC.

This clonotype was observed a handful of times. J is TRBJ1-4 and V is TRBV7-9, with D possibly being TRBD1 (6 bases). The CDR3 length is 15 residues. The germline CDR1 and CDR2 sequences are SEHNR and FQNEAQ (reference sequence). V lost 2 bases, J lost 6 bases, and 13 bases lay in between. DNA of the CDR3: TGTGCCAGCAGCTTATCCGGGACACGAGATGAAAAACTGTTTTTT. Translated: CASSLSGTRDEKLFF.

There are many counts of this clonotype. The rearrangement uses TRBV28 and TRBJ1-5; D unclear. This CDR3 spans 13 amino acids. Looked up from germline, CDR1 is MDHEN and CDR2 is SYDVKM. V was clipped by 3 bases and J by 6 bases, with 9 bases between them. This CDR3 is CASSLASFQPQHF. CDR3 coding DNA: TGTGCCAGCAGTTTGGCCTCATTTCAGCCCCAGCATTTT.

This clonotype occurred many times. CDR3 nucleotide sequence: TGCAGTGCTAGACCCTACACAGATACGCAGTATTTT. Amino acid sequence: CSARPYTDTQYF. V and J are TRBV20-1 and TRBJ2-3; D not resolved. CDR1 and CDR2 (germline): DFQATT, SNEGSKA (reference sequence). Between the trimmed V and J ends, which lost 2 bases and 2 bases, there was a span of 5 bases. CDR3 length: 12 amino acids.

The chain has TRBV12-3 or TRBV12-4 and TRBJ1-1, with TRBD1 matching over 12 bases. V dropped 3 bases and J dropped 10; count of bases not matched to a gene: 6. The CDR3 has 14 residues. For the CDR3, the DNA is TGTGCCAGCAGTTTCTCCGGGACAGGGGGCATAGCTTTCTTT. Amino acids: CASSFSGTGGIAFF.

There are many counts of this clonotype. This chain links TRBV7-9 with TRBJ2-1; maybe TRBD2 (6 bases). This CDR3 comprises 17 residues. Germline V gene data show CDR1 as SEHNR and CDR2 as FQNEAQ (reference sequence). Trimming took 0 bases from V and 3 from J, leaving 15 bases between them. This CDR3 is CASSLATGGNLYNEQFF. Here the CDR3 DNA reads TGTGCCAGCAGCTTAGCAACGGGCGGGAACCTCTACAATGAGCAGTTCTTC.

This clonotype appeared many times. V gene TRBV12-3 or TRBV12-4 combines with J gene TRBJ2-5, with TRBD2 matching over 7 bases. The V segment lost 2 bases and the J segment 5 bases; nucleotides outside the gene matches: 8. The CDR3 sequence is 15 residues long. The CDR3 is CASSLYSRAGETQYF. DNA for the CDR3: TGTGCCAGCAGTTTATATAGCCGAGCGGGGGAGACCCAGTACTTC.

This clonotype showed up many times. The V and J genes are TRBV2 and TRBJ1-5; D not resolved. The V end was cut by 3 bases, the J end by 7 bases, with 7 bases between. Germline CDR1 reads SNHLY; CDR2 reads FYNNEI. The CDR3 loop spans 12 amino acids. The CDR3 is CASSDRAQPQHF. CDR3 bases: TGTGCCAGCAGTGATAGGGCCCAGCCCCAGCATTTT.

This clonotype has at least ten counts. This CDR3 is CASSLVGFVGANVLTF. The CDR3 DNA is TGCGCCAGCAGCTTGGTCGGGTTCGTCGGGGCCAACGTCCTGACTTTC. The chain is built from TRBV5-1 and TRBJ2-6; unclear D gene. Germline values: CDR1 SGHRS, CDR2 YFSETQ. V shed 0 bases and J shed 4 bases, with 11 bases lying between them. There are 16 residues in the CDR3.

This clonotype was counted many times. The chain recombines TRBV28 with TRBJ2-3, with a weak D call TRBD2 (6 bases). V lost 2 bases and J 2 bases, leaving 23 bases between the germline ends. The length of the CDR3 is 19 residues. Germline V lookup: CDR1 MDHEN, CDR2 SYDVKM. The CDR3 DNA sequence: TGTGCCAGCAGTTTAACGGGACTTAGTATCCCGCTAACCACAGATACGCAGTATTTT. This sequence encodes CASSLTGLSIPLTTDTQYF.